This T cell receptor (beta chain) was obtained from a study of shared clonotypes between healthy human individuals. Whole-study context: Each donor's CD8 memory used one plate, CD8 naive two, each CD4 subset three.

Assay used: immunoSEQ multiplex PCR; TCRdb lists only in-frame clones, some missing. The profile shows approximately 2.4 million clones, approximately 96% of them singletons. The V gene end was trimmed by 7 bases and the J gene end by 7 bases; junction bases not matched to a gene: 12. Germline CDR1 reads LNHDA; CDR2 reads SQIVND (reference sequence). The CDR3 length is 15 residues. The chain recombines TRBV19 with TRBJ1-3; 8 nucleotides align to TRBD1. Sequences were obtained from naive CD4+ T cells sorted from blood. As to subset: CD45RA+ positively selected. The source of this sequence is a man between 18 and 29 years old in good health. The CDR3: CASTTGTDRANTIYF. The CDR3 DNA is TGTGCCAGTACGACCGGGACGGACAGGGCTAACACCATATATTTT.